This TCR beta chain stems from a study of CD8 T cells in ankylosing spondylitis. Study-level results: Ankylosing spondylitis blood appeared to be characterized by a TCR beta motif of several highly homologous variants.

On this clonotype: The antigen remains unidentified.

TCRdb processed the 5' RACE reads anew with MiXCR; each CDR3 protein has one entry. The sample has a few hundred thousand distinct CDR3 sequences, 18% seen once. This CDR3 comprises 18 residues. The V gene's germline CDR1 is DFQATT and CDR2 SNEGSKA (reference sequence). J was trimmed by 3 bases and V by 0 bases; bases with no gene match: 10. The V call is TRBV20-1, the J call TRBJ2-2, with 10 bases aligning to TRBD2. The TCR was taken from a male donor with ankylosing spondylitis. Sequenced input: blood, either unsorted or a sorted T cell fraction (not recorded which). Here the CDR3 reads CSARDFAPSGRHTGELFF. DNA of the CDR3: TGCAGTGCTAGAGATTTCGCGCCTAGCGGGAGACACACCGGGGAGCTGTTTTTT.